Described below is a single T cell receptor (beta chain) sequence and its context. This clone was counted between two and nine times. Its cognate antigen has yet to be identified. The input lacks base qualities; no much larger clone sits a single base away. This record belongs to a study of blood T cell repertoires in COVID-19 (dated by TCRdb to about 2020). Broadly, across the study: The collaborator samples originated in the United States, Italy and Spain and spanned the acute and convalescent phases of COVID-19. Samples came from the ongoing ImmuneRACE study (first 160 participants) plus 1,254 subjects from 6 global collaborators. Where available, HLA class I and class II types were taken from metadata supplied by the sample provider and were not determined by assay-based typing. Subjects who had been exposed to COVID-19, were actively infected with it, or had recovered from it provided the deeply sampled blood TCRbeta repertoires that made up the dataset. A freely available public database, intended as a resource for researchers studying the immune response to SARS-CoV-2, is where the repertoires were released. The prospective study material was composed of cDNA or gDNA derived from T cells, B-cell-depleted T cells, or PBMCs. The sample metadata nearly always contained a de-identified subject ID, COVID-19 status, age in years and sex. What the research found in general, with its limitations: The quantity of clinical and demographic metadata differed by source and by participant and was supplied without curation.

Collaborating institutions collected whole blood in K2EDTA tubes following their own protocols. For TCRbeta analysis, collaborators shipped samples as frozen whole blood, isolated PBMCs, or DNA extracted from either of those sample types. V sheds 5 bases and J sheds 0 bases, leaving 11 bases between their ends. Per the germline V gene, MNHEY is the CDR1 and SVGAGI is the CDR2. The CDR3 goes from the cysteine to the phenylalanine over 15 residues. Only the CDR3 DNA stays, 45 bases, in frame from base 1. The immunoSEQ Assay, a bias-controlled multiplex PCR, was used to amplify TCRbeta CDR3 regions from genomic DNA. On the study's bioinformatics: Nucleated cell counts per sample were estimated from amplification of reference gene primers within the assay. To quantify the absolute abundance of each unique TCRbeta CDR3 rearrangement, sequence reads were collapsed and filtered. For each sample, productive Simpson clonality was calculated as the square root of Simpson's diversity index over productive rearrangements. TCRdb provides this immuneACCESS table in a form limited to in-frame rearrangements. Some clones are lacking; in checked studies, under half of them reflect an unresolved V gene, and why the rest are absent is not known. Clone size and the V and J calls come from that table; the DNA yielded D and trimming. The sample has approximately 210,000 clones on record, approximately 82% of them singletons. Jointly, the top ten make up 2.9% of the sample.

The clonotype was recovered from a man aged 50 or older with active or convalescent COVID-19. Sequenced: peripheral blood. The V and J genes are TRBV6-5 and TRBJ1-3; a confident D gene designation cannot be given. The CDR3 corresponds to CASSKWQSSGNTIYF. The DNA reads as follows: TGTGCCAGCAGTAAATGGCAGTCCTCTGGAAACACCATATATTTT.